Described below is a single T cell receptor (beta chain) sequence and its context. Its antigen remains unidentified. This sample stems from a study of T cell responses to AZD1222 COVID-19 vaccine. Study at large: Second-dose recipients at about 4 or about 12 weeks were treated as one pooled group. Whole-study results and caveats: Donors were mostly white British, more females; clonal diversity possibly underestimated.

V gave up 6 bases and J gave up 2 bases; unmatched junction bases: 3. The CDR3 is 13 amino acids. CDR1 MNHEY and CDR2 SVGAGI come from the germline V gene. TCRdb's copy holds only in-frame clones and misses some; the assay was immunoSEQ multiplex PCR. Among under 95,000 clones listed, about 88% were seen once. The specimen comprised peripheral blood, sampled on day 0 of AZD1222 vaccination. This TCR was sampled from an adult in good health. The chain links TRBV6-5 to TRBJ2-5, with 7 nucleotides matching TRBD1. The CDR3 sequence is CASSGTEQETQYF. For the CDR3, the DNA is TGTGCCAGCAGCGGGACAGAACAAGAGACCCAGTACTTC.